The next 19 T cell receptor beta chains were all read from a single sample in a study of a mutant IDH1 vaccine in newly diagnosed glioma. These TCRs are of unknown antigen specificity. Time point indicated: week 35, safety follow-up. In every dose of vaccine, 300 ug of mutant IDH1 20-mer peptide was given alongside topical imiquimod. The data were produced by immunoSEQ multiplex PCR, yet TCRdb's version contains in-frame clones alone and is incomplete. Among tens of thousands of clones listed, 65% to 75% were seen once. The sequencing here drew on PBMCs, taken from a glioma patient whose treatment included an IDH1 peptide vaccine. All receptors derive from a man in his forties or fifties with glioma.

This clone was seen a handful of times. The V call is TRBV10-1, the J call TRBJ2-5; no firm D call. This CDR3 is 13 amino acids long. V shed 6 bases and J shed 0 bases, with 8 bases lying between them. Per the germline V gene, CDR1 is WNHNN and CDR2 is SYGVQD (reference sequence). CDR3: CASSHVDQETQYF. DNA of the CDR3: TGCGCCAGCAGCCACGTAGACCAAGAGACCCAGTACTTC.

This clone has more than one count but fewer than ten. The chain links TRBV9 to TRBJ2-5; 9 bases are shared with TRBD1. Germline V gene sequence: CDR1 SGDLS, CDR2 YYNGEE. V gave up 4 bases and J gave up 5 bases; unmatched junction bases: 9. The CDR3 is 15 amino acids. The CDR3 DNA reads TGTGCCAGCAGCCATGGGACAGGGCAAGGGGAGACCCAGTACTTC. Protein: CASSHGTGQGETQYF.

The count of this clone is one. The chain is built from TRBV15 and TRBJ1-1; D remains ambiguous. The CDR3 runs 14 residues. Per germline, CDR1 LNHNV and CDR2 YYDKDF (reference sequence). V lost 0 bases and J lost 6, with 11 bases in between. The CDR3 loop is CATSRERSLAEAFF. The CDR3 DNA reads as TGTGCCACCAGCAGAGAGAGGAGCCTGGCTGAAGCTTTCTTT.

V and J are TRBV7-9 and TRBJ2-1, with 13 positions matching TRBD2. J was trimmed by 8 bases and V by 5 bases; bases with no gene match: 9. From germline, CDR1 is SEHNR and CDR2 FQNEAQ (reference sequence). The CDR3 loop spans 16 amino acids. The CDR3 sequence: CASSVTSGGPQDEQFF. In DNA, the CDR3 is TGTGCCAGCAGCGTGACTAGCGGGGGGCCTCAGGATGAGCAGTTCTTC.

The chain employs TRBV27 and TRBJ2-5; perhaps TRBD2 as D (5 bases). Germline lookup yields CDR1 MNHEY and CDR2 SMNVEV (reference sequence). Trimming cost V 2 bases and J 4 bases, with 14 bases left between them. CDR3 length: 15 residues. CDR3 in DNA: TGTGCCAGCAGTTTAGGAGGTAGGGATGGAGAGACCCAGTACTTC. Its protein is CASSLGGRDGETQYF.

V gene TRBV6-5 combines with J gene TRBJ1-1; D call uncertain. CDR1 and CDR2 (germline): MNHEY, SVGAGI. This CDR3 spans 15 amino acids. V lost 8 bases and J 0 bases, leaving 16 bases between the germline ends. CDR3 protein: CASVLNAAMNTEAFF. As DNA, the CDR3 is TGTGCCAGCGTTCTCAACGCAGCCATGAACACTGAAGCTTTCTTT.

This clone has a single count. The chain carries TRBV11-3 and TRBJ2-7; TRBD2 matches 10 bases. The CDR3 extends over 15 amino acids. From germline, CDR1 is SGHNT and CDR2 YENEEA. With V trimmed by 1 base and J by 4 bases, 4 bases remained unmatched. CDR3 nucleotide sequence: TGTGCCAGCAGCTTAGTCGAGCGGGGGGGTTACGAGCAGTACTTC. It codes for CASSLVERGGYEQYF. Variable domain in full (rest from reference TRBV11-3 and TRBJ2-7): EAGVVQSPRYKIIEKKQPVAFWCNPISGHNTLYWYLQNLGQGPELLIRYENEEAVDDSQLPKDRFSAERLKGVDSTLKIQPAELGDSAVYLCASSLVERGGYEQYFGPGTRLTVT.

This chain links TRBV2 with TRBJ1-5; D is undetermined. This CDR3 spans 13 amino acids. V lost 3 bases, J lost 5 bases, and 8 bases lay in between. From germline, CDR1 is SNHLY and CDR2 FYNNEI. The CDR3 spells CASSDVGDQPQHF. In DNA, the CDR3 is TGTGCCAGCAGTGATGTCGGCGATCAGCCCCAGCATTTT.

The V and J genes are TRBV6-1 and TRBJ2-5; a possible D gene is TRBD2 (6 bases). There are 13 residues in the CDR3. From germline, CDR1 is MNHNS and CDR2 SASEGT. Between the trimmed V and J ends, which lost 7 bases and 2 bases, there was a span of 11 bases. The CDR3 DNA sequence: TGTGCCAGCATGCGGGGAAATCAAGAGACCCAGTACTTC. As protein: CASMRGNQETQYF.

The chain couples TRBV7-2 to TRBJ1-4; D is perhaps TRBD1 (5 bases). This CDR3 has 14 amino acids. Deletions cut 6 bases from V and 3 bases from J, with 11 bases between. Germline values: CDR1 SGHTA, CDR2 FQGNSA. This CDR3 reads CASSFQGANEKLFF. The CDR3 nucleotides are TGTGCCAGCAGTTTCCAGGGTGCTAATGAAAAACTGTTTTTT.

The rearrangement joins TRBV18 to TRBJ2-7, with D possibly being TRBD1 (6 bases). The CDR3 is made up of 13 amino acids. Germline V gene sequence: CDR1 KGHSH, CDR2 LQKENI. V was clipped by 9 bases and J by 2 bases, with 14 bases between them. CDR3 in DNA: TGTGCCAGTCGCCAGGACAGTGCCTACGAGCAGTACTTC. It encodes CASRQDSAYEQYF. Using reference TRBV18 and TRBJ2-7 for the parts outside the CDR3, the full variable domain is NAGVMQNPRHLVRRRGQEARLRCSPMKGHSHVYWYRQLPEEGLKFMVYLQKENIIDESGMPKERFSAEFPKEGPSILRIQQVVRGDSAAYFCASRQDSAYEQYFGPGTRLTVT.

The gene calls are TRBV2 and TRBJ1-1, with unresolved D. Germline V CDR1 and CDR2: SNHLY, FYNNEI. The CDR3 loop spans 12 amino acids. Trimming stripped 5 bases from V and 6 bases from J, with 10 bases between. CDR3 amino acids: CASSPVGAEAFF. The CDR3, as DNA: TGTGCCAGCAGTCCAGTTGGGGCTGAAGCTTTCTTT.

J is TRBJ2-1 and V is TRBV27; 11 nucleotides match TRBD2. The CDR3 is 16 residues long. Germline CDR1 reads MNHEY; CDR2 reads SMNVEV (reference sequence). Trimming removed 5 bases from V and 3 bases from J; junction bases left unmatched: 6. The CDR3 spells CASSRLAGGFYNEQFF. The CDR3 DNA follows: TGTGCCAGCAGTAGGCTAGCGGGGGGTTTCTACAATGAGCAGTTCTTC.

The table lists this clone with a few counts. The CDR3 loop reads CAWSVGNSWNTEAFF. The CDR3 DNA reads as TGTGCCTGGAGTGTTGGGAACAGTTGGAACACTGAAGCTTTCTTT. The rearrangement links TRBV30 to TRBJ1-1; D not certain. CDR1 GTSNPN and CDR2 SVGIG come from the germline V gene (reference sequence). This CDR3 region has 15 residues. V gave up 0 bases and J gave up 1 base, with 12 bases separating them.

The chain employs TRBV5-6 and TRBJ1-2; D call uncertain. There are 12 residues in the CDR3. Germline values: CDR1 SGHDT, CDR2 YYEEEE. Trimming took 3 bases from V and 4 from J, leaving 7 bases between them. The CDR3 loop is CASSSDLYGYTF. CDR3 nucleotides: TGTGCCAGCAGCTCCGACCTCTATGGCTACACCTTC.

The rearrangement links TRBV16 to TRBJ1-5; the match to TRBD1 covers 7 bases. This CDR3 is 15 amino acids long. V shed 6 bases and J 3 bases; nucleotides not matched to a gene: 8. Germline V gives CDR1 KGHSY, CDR2 FQNENV. Here the CDR3 DNA reads TGTGCCAGCAGTTACACAGGGGCCGACAATCAGCCCCAGCATTTT. Its translation: CASSYTGADNQPQHF.

The chain combines TRBV15 with TRBJ2-1, with D tentatively TRBD2 (5 bases). The CDR3 totals 10 residues. The ends were cut back, 8 bases at V and 9 bases at J, with 8 bases in the middle. Germline CDR1 LNHNV, CDR2 YYDKDF (reference sequence). The CDR3 nucleotides read TGTGCCACCGGAGGAGGTGAGCAGTTCTTC. Protein product: CATGGGEQFF.

This chain joins TRBV6-5 and TRBJ2-7; D remains unclear. The germline CDR1 and CDR2 sequences are MNHEY and SVGAGI. The CDR3 sequence is 13 residues long. The germline V and J ends were trimmed by 3 bases and 6 bases, with 12 bases remaining between them. CDR3 coding DNA: TGTGCCAGCAGTTATCACGACGCTGGCGAGCAGTACTTC. Protein product: CASSYHDAGEQYF.

This sequence joins TRBV30 and TRBJ2-5; D gene unclear. CDR1 and CDR2 from the germline V gene are GTSNPN and SVGIG (reference sequence). The CDR3 is 13 residues long. The V end lost 2 bases, the J end lost 1 base, and 8 bases lay between the germline ends. Here the CDR3 reads CAWSNGPQETQYF. CDR3 DNA sequence: TGTGCCTGGAGTAATGGGCCCCAAGAGACCCAGTACTTC.